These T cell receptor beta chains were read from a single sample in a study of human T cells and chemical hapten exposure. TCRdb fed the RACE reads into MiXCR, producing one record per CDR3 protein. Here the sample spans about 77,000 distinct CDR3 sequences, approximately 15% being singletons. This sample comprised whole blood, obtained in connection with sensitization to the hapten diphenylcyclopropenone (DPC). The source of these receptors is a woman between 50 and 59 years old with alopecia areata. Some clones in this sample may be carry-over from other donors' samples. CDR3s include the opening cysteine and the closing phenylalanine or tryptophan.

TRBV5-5	CASSHRDSNNEQFF
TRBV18	CASSLSGTGASGTDTQYF
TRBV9	CASSVGPGQQETQYF
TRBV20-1	CSARGVSSYEQYF
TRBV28	CASSLWDRGNEQYF
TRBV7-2	CASSRAGFTDTQYF
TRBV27	CASSGGVEAFF
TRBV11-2	CASSPGIEQFF
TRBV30	CAWTAVSYEQYF
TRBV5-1	CASSLEGDTEASF